The 26 T cell receptor beta chains in this list originate from one sample, sequenced in a study of blood T cells in healthy people across ages (dated by TCRdb to about 2015). Receptor amplification or capture employed 5' RACE. The data were produced on an Illumina HiSeq 2500. A second PCR of roughly 7 to 12 cycles was run with a J-beta primer mix and a sample-barcoded 5' primer. TCRdb ran its own pipeline on the public reads, namely fastp trimming at Q25 and MiXCR clone calling, and kept in-frame beta chains. Merged by CDR3 protein, the rows form single entries marked with the most common genes and DNA. This sample comprises about 1.6 million distinct CDR3 sequences, about 32% of them detected only once. Together, the top ten hold over 9% of the sample. Sequenced input: blood. The receptors shown here come from a woman in her twenties or thirties in good health.

This clonotype was observed a few times. The V and J genes are TRBV3-1 and TRBJ2-4, with D tentatively TRBD2 (6 bases). This CDR3 has 14 amino acids. Looked up from germline, CDR1 is LGHDT and CDR2 is YNNKEL (reference sequence). With 5 bases removed from V and 5 bases from J, the gap between germline ends came to 13 bases. CDR3 bases: TGTGCCAGCAGCAAAGGAGGGAGCGAAAACATTCAGTACTTC. Translating it yields CASSKGGSENIQYF.

DNA for the CDR3: TGTGCCAGCAGTTACACGCACGGGGAGCAGTACTTC. This encodes CASSYTHGEQYF. The rearrangement uses TRBV6-5 and TRBJ2-5; possibly TRBD2 for D (5 bases). CDR1 is MNHEY and CDR2 is SVGAGI in the germline V gene. Trimming took 2 bases from V and 11 from J, leaving 12 bases between them. This CDR3 is built from 12 residues.

In the case of this clonotype: A read error may be the cause here, since a much bigger clone is one base away. J is TRBJ1-2 and V is TRBV29-1; weak D call: TRBD1 (5 bases). Germline CDR1 SQVTM, CDR2 ANQGSEA. Trimming removed 8 bases from V and 2 bases from J, with 24 bases in between. The CDR3 has 16 amino acids. CDR3 in amino acids: CSIRAGRGTFNYGYTF. The CDR3 nucleotides read TGCAGCATCAGAGCGGGGCGGGGGACCTTCAACTATGGCTACACCTTC.

This clonotype was recorded only once. The V and J genes are TRBV13 and TRBJ1-1, with 7 bases aligning to TRBD1. With 7 bases clipped from V and 6 bases from J, the junction kept 8 bases outside the gene matches. This CDR3 region has 13 residues. Germline V lookup: CDR1 PRHDT, CDR2 FYEKMQ (reference sequence). As DNA, the CDR3 is TGTGCCAGCACCACGGGACAGCTTGCTGAAGCTTTCTTT. This translates into CASTTGQLAEAFF. Based on the CDR3 plus reference TRBV13 and TRBJ1-1, the full variable domain is AAGVIQSPRHLIKEKRETATLKCYPIPRHDTVYWYQQGPGQDPQFLISFYEKMQSDKGSIPDRFSAQQFSDYHSELNMSSLELGDSALYFCASTTGQLAEAFFGQGTRLTVV.

This clonotype appeared many times. The rearrangement joins TRBV9 to TRBJ2-5; 10 positions match TRBD1. From germline, CDR1 is SGDLS and CDR2 YYNGEE. The CDR3 contains 14 residues. V lost 3 bases, J lost 5 bases, and 4 bases stayed unmatched. DNA of the CDR3: TGTGCCAGCAGCGGACAGGGGGCTAGGGAGACCCAGTACTTC. Translated, it gives CASSGQGARETQYF.

This clonotype has more than one count but fewer than ten. The chain recombines TRBV25-1 with TRBJ2-7, with D possibly being TRBD1 (5 bases). The J call may be faulty, since TRBJ2-5 better matches the DNA end. Germline CDR1 reads MGHDK; CDR2 reads SYGVNS. CDR3 length: 15 amino acids. CDR3 amino acids: CASSLQGRGDETQYF. The CDR3 nucleotides read TGTGCCAGCAGCCTCCAGGGTAGAGGTGATGAGACCCAGTACTTC.

CDR3 region: CASSFLGGADYTF. As DNA, the CDR3 is TGTGCCAGCAGTTTTTTAGGGGGCGCAGACTACACCTTC. The V call is TRBV28, the J call TRBJ1-2; TRBD1 matches at 7 bases. Germline-derived CDR1 and CDR2 are MDHEN and SYDVKM. V was clipped by 3 bases and J by 10 bases; unmatched bases: 8. The CDR3 is 13 residues long.

This clonotype was recorded at least ten times. The chain is built from TRBV6-1 and TRBJ2-5; D is unclear. CDR3 length equals 13 residues. The V gene's germline CDR1 is MNHNS and CDR2 SASEGT. Trimming removed 3 bases at V and 3 bases at J, with 8 bases between. The CDR3 nucleotides are TGTGCCAGCAGTGACGAGCGAGAAGAGACCCAGTACTTC. Translated, it gives CASSDEREETQYF.

This clonotype was seen a few times. The rearrangement links TRBV12-3 or TRBV12-4 to TRBJ1-2; a possible D gene is TRBD1 (5 bases). Trimming removed 6 bases at V and 7 bases at J, with 24 bases between. This CDR3 is built from 16 residues. The CDR3 coding sequence is TGTGCCAGCAGCGGCTCGACAATCAAGAGGGGTTTTGGCTACACCTTC. Protein product: CASSGSTIKRGFGYTF.

The chain recombines TRBV14 with TRBJ2-5; D call uncertain. The CDR3 spans 16 residues. V lost 1 base, J lost 6 bases, and 18 bases lay in between. Germline V gene sequence: CDR1 SGHDN, CDR2 FVKESK. The CDR3, as DNA: TGTGCCAGCAGCCAAGCGGGCAAACCGAGCCCTCAGACCCAGTACTTC. Residues: CASSQAGKPSPQTQYF.

The chain couples TRBV7-3 to TRBJ2-6, with D hard to call. The CDR3 runs to 16 residues. V lost 4 bases and J lost 4, with 14 bases in between. From germline, CDR1 is SGHTA and CDR2 FQGTGA. The DNA for the CDR3 is TGTGCCAGCAGCTCATCGACCGTCCTGGGGGCCAACGTCCTGACTTTC. This gives the protein CASSSSTVLGANVLTF.

This clonotype has a handful of counts. V gene TRBV20-1 combines with J gene TRBJ2-1, with TRBD2 matching over 7 bases. Unmatched junction bases numbered 5, after V lost 1 base and J lost 2 bases. Germline V CDR1 and CDR2: DFQATT, SNEGSKA (reference sequence). The CDR3 has 15 residues. The CDR3: CSARGGGGAYNEQFF. In DNA, the CDR3 is TGCAGTGCTAGAGGGGGGGGAGGGGCCTACAATGAGCAGTTCTTC.

This clonotype was picked up one time. At one boundary the junction diverges from the germline segment, which might be a read error. This chain links TRBV5-1 with TRBJ2-5, with D possibly being TRBD1 (5 bases). CDR3 size: 14 residues. CDR1 and CDR2 (germline): SGHRS, YFSETQ. The CDR3 sequence is CASSLQVPQGTQYF. CDR3 nucleotide sequence: TGCGCCAGCAGCTTACAGGTTCCGCAAGGGACCCAGTACTTC.

This sequence joins TRBV12-3 or TRBV12-4 and TRBJ2-7; 7 nucleotides align to TRBD2. The J call is in doubt because the DNA end fits TRBJ2-5 better. CDR3 length: 14 residues. DNA for the CDR3: TGTGCCAGCAGTTCAACTAGCGAGGCGGAGACCCAGTACTTC. This translates into CASSSTSEAETQYF.

This clonotype has only a few counts. The rearrangement uses TRBV20-1 and TRBJ1-2, with a weak D call TRBD1 (5 bases). With 3 bases removed from V and 2 bases from J, the gap between germline ends came to 16 bases. CDR3 length: 15 amino acids. CDR1 and CDR2 (germline): DFQATT, SNEGSKA (reference sequence). The CDR3 loop is CSASQAHGGNYGYTF. The CDR3 DNA sequence: TGCAGTGCTAGCCAGGCCCACGGGGGGAACTATGGCTACACCTTC.

This clonotype was observed at least ten times. This sequence joins TRBV15 and TRBJ1-4; no clear D. Trimming removed 5 bases at V and 7 bases at J, with 17 bases between. Germline V gene data show CDR1 as LNHNV and CDR2 as YYDKDF (reference sequence). The CDR3 consists of 15 residues. CDR3 loop: CATSPSDLGGEKLFF. Here the CDR3 DNA reads TGTGCCACCAGCCCGTCGGACCTAGGAGGTGAAAAACTGTTTTTT.

This clonotype was seen more than once but under ten times. The V gene is TRBV30, the J gene TRBJ1-3; perhaps TRBD1 as D (6 bases). The germline CDR1 and CDR2 sequences are GTSNPN and SVGIG (reference sequence). Trimming stripped 0 bases from V and 7 bases from J, with 19 bases between. The CDR3 runs to 16 residues. CDR3 DNA sequence: TGTGCCTGGAGTGTCCTACCGACAGGAATGGCTAACACCATATATTTT. Translation: CAWSVLPTGMANTIYF.

This clonotype occurred a few times. A much bigger clone sits one base away, suggesting this may be a read error. This rearrangement joins TRBV7-9 to TRBJ1-1; D is ambiguous. The V gene lost 1 base and the J gene lost 3 bases, with 6 bases spanning the gap. Looked up from germline, CDR1 is SEHNR and CDR2 is FQNEAQ (reference sequence). The CDR3 runs 13 residues. CDR3 DNA sequence: TGTGCCAGCAGCTTAGGGATGGACACTGAAGCTTTCTTT. This codes for CASSLGMDTEAFF.

Of note for this clonotype: At one boundary the junction diverges from the germline segment, which might be a read error. The chain combines TRBV12-3 or TRBV12-4 with TRBJ2-7; 12 positions agree with TRBD2. This CDR3 is 17 amino acids long. The CDR3 DNA sequence: TGTGCCAGCAGCCCCGCCTGGACTAGCGGGATCTCCCACGAGCAGTACTTC. Protein product: CASSPAWTSGISHEQYF.

This clonotype was counted between two and nine times. V and J are TRBV4-1 and TRBJ2-7; D is uncertain. Trimming took off 0 bases at V and 3 bases at J, with 9 bases between the two ends. The CDR3 runs to 14 residues. Germline-derived CDR1 and CDR2 are MGHRA and YSYEKL. The CDR3: CASSQDFQFYEQYF. Here the CDR3 DNA reads TGCGCCAGCAGCCAAGATTTTCAGTTCTACGAGCAGTACTTC.

The table lists this clonotype with a few counts. CDR3 sequence (DNA): TGTGCCAGCAGGCACAGACTAGCGGGAGGTTACAATGAGCAGTTCTTC. Amino acids: CASRHRLAGGYNEQFF. The chain carries TRBV2 and TRBJ2-1; 13 nucleotides line up with TRBD2. The CDR3 consists of 16 residues. Germline V gene sequence: CDR1 SNHLY, CDR2 FYNNEI. The V and J ends lost 6 bases and 4 bases, in that order; junction bases with no gene match: 6.

The chain is built from TRBV7-9 and TRBJ2-1, with TRBD2 matching 9 bases. The CDR3 loop spans 16 amino acids. The ends lost 4 bases at V and 6 bases at J; junction bases unmatched: 10. Germline V gene data show CDR1 as SEHNR and CDR2 as FQNEAQ (reference sequence). The CDR3 bases are TGTGCCAGCAGCTCGGAGAGGACTAGCGTAGGCAATGAGCAGTTCTTC. Translation: CASSSERTSVGNEQFF.

Turning to this clonotype: It is likely a read error, because the conserved phenylalanine at the end of the CDR3 is missing. This chain links TRBV20-1 with TRBJ2-3, with a possible D match to TRBD2 (6 bases). Looked up from germline, CDR1 is DFQATT and CDR2 is SNEGSKA (reference sequence). The V end lost 3 bases, the J end lost 5 bases, and 12 bases lay between the germline ends. This CDR3 comprises 13 residues. CDR3 loop: CSARGGTGDTQYI. CDR3 nucleotide sequence: TGCAGTGCTAGGGGTGGGACTGGAGATACGCAGTATATT.

This clonotype appeared once. This chain connects TRBV7-9 to TRBJ1-2; D is perhaps TRBD1 (6 bases). The CDR3 spans 14 residues. Trimming stripped 5 bases from V and 2 bases from J, with 12 bases between. The V gene's germline CDR1 is SEHNR and CDR2 FQNEAQ (reference sequence). As DNA, the CDR3 is TGTGCCAGCAGCACGGCGGACAGAAACTATGGCTACACCTTC. It codes for CASSTADRNYGYTF.

This clonotype was counted between two and nine times. The rearrangement links TRBV20-1 to TRBJ2-1; 9 nucleotides line up with TRBD2. The length of the CDR3 is 16 residues. The V segment lost 1 base and the J segment 0 bases; nucleotides outside the gene matches: 4. The V gene's germline CDR1 is DFQATT and CDR2 SNEGSKA (reference sequence). The CDR3, as DNA: TGCAGTGCTAGAGTAAGGGGACTAGCCTCCTACAATGAGCAGTTCTTC. It codes for CSARVRGLASYNEQFF.

V gene TRBV19 combines with J gene TRBJ2-1, with 7 bases fitting TRBD1. J gave up 9 bases and V 4 bases, and 9 bases lay outside the gene matches. The germline V gene has CDR1 LNHDA and CDR2 SQIVND (reference sequence). This CDR3 is 14 amino acids long. In nucleotides, the CDR3 is TGTGCCAGTAGTAACGATCGACAGGGCAGTGAGCAGTTCTTC. It yields the protein CASSNDRQGSEQFF.